This paragraph reports one T cell receptor beta chain. Its antigen remains unidentified. Per germline, CDR1 MNHEY and CDR2 SVGAGI. CDR3 length equals 15 residues. V lost 4 bases, J lost 1 base, and 12 bases lay in between. Libraries were prepared by immunoSEQ multiplex PCR; TCRdb keeps only in-frame clonotypes and omits some of them. The table has around 300,000 clones, nearly 90% seen once. These data originate in a study of cytomegalovirus exposure and HLA in healthy donors. Study-level points and caveats: Rare TCR sequences predominated, though certain public TCRs were found in many donors. High sensitivity and specificity were reportedly achieved when the classifier diagnosed cytomegalovirus status. Specific recognition of CMV antigens was confirmed in vitro for a few chains (all CMV-associated).

The specimen sequenced was PBMCs. This chain uses TRBV6-5 with TRBJ2-3; TRBD2 might be the D (5 bases). The receptor was isolated from a young man in good health and CMV-seronegative. The CDR3 region has the DNA TGTGCCAGCAGTTGGATCGGGGTGGGCACAGATACGCAGTATTTT. It is translated as CASSWIGVGTDTQYF.